Included here is one TCR beta chain sequence, with context. Its antigen is unknown. This entry comes from a study of T cell responses to AZD1222 COVID-19 vaccine. Assay: immunoSEQ multiplex PCR; the TCRdb copy retains only in-frame clones and omits some. In the table there are about 120,000 clones, 85% to 95% of which are singletons. General study points: In a largely white British group with more females than males, clonal diversity was possibly underestimated.

This clonotype originated in an adult in good health. Sequenced here: peripheral blood, sampled on day 0 of AZD1222 vaccination.

The CDR3 loop is CASSFGGYYGYTF. The DNA for the CDR3 is TGTGCCAGTAGTTTTGGGGGGTACTATGGCTACACCTTC. The V call is TRBV19, the J call TRBJ1-2, with TRBD1 as a possible D gene (5 bases). V was shortened by 5 bases and J by 3 bases, with 10 bases between the two germline ends. The germline gives CDR1 LNHDA, CDR2 SQIVND (reference sequence). The CDR3 is made up of 13 amino acids.